The source of this T cell receptor beta chain is a study of blood T cell repertoires in COVID-19. TCRdb's table, derived via immunoSEQ multiplex PCR, lists solely in-frame clones and lacks some. The data show 250,000 to 350,000 clones, around 85% seen once. This CDR3 comprises 12 residues. Unmatched junction bases numbered 8, after V lost 10 bases and J lost 5 bases. Germline CDR1 and CDR2: SNHLY and FYNNEI. Sequenced input: peripheral blood. The chain carries TRBV2 and TRBJ2-7, with 7 nucleotides matching TRBD2. This sequence was found in a woman between 25 and 40 years old who had recovered from COVID-19. CDR3 protein: CANGLGSNEQYF. In DNA, the CDR3 is TGTGCCAACGGACTAGGGTCCAACGAGCAGTACTTC.